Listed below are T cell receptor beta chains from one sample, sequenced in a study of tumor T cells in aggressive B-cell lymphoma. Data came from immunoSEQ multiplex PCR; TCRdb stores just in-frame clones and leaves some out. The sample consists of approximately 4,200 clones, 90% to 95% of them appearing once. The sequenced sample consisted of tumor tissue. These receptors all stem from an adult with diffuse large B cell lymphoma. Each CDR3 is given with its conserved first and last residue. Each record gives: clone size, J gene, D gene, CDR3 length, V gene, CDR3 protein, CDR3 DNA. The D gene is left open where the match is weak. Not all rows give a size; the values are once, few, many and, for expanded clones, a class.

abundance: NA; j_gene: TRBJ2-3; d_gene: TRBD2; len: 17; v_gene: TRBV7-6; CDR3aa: CASSSASGRGGADTQYF; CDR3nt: TGTGCCAGCAGCTCTGCTAGCGGGAGAGGTGGGGCAGATACGCAGTATTTT
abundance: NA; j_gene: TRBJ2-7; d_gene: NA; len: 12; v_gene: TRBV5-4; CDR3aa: CASSPGTHEQYF; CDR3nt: TGTGCCAGCAGCCCAGGGACACACGAGCAGTACTTC
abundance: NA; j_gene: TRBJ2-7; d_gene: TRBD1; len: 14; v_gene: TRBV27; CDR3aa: CASSDRGSSYEQYF; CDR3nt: TGTGCCAGCAGTGACAGGGGCTCTTCCTACGAGCAGTACTTC
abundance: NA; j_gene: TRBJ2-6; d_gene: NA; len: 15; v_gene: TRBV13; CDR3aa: CASSLQGPGANVLTF; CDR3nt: TGTGCCAGCAGTTTACAGGGTCCAGGGGCCAACGTCCTGACTTTC
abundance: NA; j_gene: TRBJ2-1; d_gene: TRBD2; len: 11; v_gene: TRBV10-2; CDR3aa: CASSSSGEQFF; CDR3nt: TGCGCCAGCAGTTCTAGCGGGGAGCAGTTCTTC
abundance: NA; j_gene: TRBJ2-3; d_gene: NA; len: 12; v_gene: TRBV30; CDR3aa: CAWGRWEDTQYF; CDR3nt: TGTGCCTGGGGTAGGTGGGAGGATACGCAGTATTTT
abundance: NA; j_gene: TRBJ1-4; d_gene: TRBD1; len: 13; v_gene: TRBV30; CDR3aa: CAWSAGGNEKLFF; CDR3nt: TGTGCCTGGAGTGCAGGGGGTAATGAAAAACTGTTTTTT
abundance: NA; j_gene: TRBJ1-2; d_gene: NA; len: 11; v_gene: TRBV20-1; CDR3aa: CSARAGGGYTF; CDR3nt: TGCAGTGCTAGAGCGGGGGGTGGCTACACCTTC
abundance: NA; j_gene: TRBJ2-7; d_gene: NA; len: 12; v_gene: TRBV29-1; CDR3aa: CSVGAGGYEQYF; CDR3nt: TGCAGCGTTGGTGCAGGGGGGTACGAGCAGTACTTC
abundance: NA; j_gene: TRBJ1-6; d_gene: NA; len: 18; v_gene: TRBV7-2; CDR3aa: CASSLVGSGRGRNSPLHF; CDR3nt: TGTGCCAGCAGCTTAGTCGGTTCAGGGAGAGGGAGGAATTCACCCCTCCACTTT
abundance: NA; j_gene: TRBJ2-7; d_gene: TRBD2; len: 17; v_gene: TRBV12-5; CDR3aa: CASGLATGTSRSYEQYF; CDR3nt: TGTGCTAGTGGTTTGGCGACCGGGACTAGCCGCTCCTACGAGCAGTACTTC
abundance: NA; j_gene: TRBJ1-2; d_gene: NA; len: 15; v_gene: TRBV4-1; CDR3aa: CASSSSPDLNYGYTF; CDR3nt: TGCGCCAGCAGCTCATCTCCAGACTTAAACTATGGCTACACCTTC
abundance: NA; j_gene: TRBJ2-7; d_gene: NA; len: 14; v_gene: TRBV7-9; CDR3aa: CASSLRESTYEQYF; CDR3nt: TGTGCCAGCAGCTTAAGGGAGAGTACCTACGAGCAGTACTTC
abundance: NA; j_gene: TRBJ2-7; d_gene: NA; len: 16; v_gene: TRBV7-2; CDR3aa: CASSLAGGVGAYEQYF; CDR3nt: TGTGCCAGCAGCTTAGCGGGTGGAGTGGGAGCCTACGAGCAGTACTTC
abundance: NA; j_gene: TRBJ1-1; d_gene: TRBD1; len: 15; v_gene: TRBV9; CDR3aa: CASGPGGEWDTEAFF; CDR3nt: TGTGCCAGCGGACCAGGGGGCGAATGGGACACTGAAGCTTTTTTT
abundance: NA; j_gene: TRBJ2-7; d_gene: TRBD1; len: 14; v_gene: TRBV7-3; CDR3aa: CASSQQGAGYEQYF; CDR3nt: TGTGCCAGCAGCCAACAGGGGGCAGGTTACGAGCAGTACTTC
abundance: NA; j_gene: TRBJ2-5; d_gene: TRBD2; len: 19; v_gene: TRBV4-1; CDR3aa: CASSQDARGLAGRGVTQYF; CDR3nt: TGCGCCAGCAGCCAAGACGCCCGGGGCCTAGCGGGACGGGGAGTGACCCAGTACTTC
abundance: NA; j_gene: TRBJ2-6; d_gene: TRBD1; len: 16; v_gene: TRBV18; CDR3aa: CASSPLQGAGANVLTF; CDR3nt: TGTGCCAGCTCACCCCTACAGGGGGCTGGGGCCAACGTCCTGACTTTC
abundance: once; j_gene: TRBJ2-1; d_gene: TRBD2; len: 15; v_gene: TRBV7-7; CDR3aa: CASSPGLAGPNEQFF; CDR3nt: TGTGCCAGCAGCCCGGGACTAGCGGGACCCAATGAGCAGTTCTTC
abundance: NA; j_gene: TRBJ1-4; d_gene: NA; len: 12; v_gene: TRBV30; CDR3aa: CAWSVRTGFRFF; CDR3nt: TGTGCCTGGAGTGTACGGACTGGGTTTCGATTTTTT
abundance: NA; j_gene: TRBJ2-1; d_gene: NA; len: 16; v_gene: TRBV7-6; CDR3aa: CASSLGYGQPYNEQFF; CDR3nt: TGTGCCAGCAGCTTAGGGTATGGACAGCCCTACAATGAGCAGTTCTTC
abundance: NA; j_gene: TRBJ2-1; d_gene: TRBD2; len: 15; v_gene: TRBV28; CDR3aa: CASSPPGLAALEQFF; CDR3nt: TGTGCCAGCAGTCCTCCGGGACTAGCGGCCCTTGAGCAGTTCTTC
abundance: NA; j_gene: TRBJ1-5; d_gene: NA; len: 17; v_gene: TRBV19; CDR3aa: CASSILHGGDLNQPQHF; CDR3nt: TGTGCCAGTAGTATCTTGCATGGGGGGGACCTCAATCAGCCCCAGCATTTT
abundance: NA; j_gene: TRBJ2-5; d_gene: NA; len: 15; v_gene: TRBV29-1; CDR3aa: CSVAPDRGLQETQYF; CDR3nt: TGCAGCGTGGCACCCGATAGGGGTTTGCAAGAGACCCAGTACTTC
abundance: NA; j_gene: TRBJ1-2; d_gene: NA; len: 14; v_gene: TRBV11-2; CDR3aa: CASSLGRAVYGYTF; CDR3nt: TGTGCCAGCAGCTTAGGCAGGGCAGTCTATGGCTACACCTTC
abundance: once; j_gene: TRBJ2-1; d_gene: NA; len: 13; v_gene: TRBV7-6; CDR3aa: CASSSGLGNEQFF; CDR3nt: TGTGCCAGCAGCTCTGGACTCGGGAATGAGCAGTTCTTC